What follows is one TCR beta chain and its context. The antigen is undetermined. The PCR employed 60 Vbeta primers together with 13 Jbeta primers. TCRdb's copy holds only in-frame clones and misses some; the assay was immunoSEQ multiplex PCR. The sample lists approximately 92,000 clones; approximately 84% were seen once. The CDR3 sequence is 16 residues long. CDR1 GTSNPN and CDR2 SVGIG come from the germline V gene (reference sequence). Trimming took 5 bases from V and 2 from J; bases not matched to a gene: 12. This record belongs to a study of cytomegalovirus exposure and HLA in healthy donors. Study-level information: Genotyping of roughly 400 donors showed that around 85% belonged to the Caucasian-associated ancestry cluster.

Study-level findings and limits: The study labeled 164 TCR beta chains cytomegalovirus-associated. Despite most TCR sequences being rare, some public TCRs occurred in many donors. A later analysis showed that HLA-associated TCR beta chains had undergone more clonal expansion than equally common others.

This chain joins TRBV30 and TRBJ1-3; 7 bases are shared with TRBD1. This receptor was taken from a girl aged 2-15 years in good health and CMV-seropositive. The sequencing sample was made of PBMCs. In nucleotides, the CDR3 is TGTGCCTGGGCGACAGGGAGGTTTTTCGCTGGAAACACCATATATTTT. Amino acids: CAWATGRFFAGNTIYF.